This T cell receptor (beta chain) was captured in a study of breast tumors, draining lymph nodes, adjacent tissues. The CDR3 runs 16 residues. The germline V gene encodes CDR1 MNHEY and CDR2 SVGAGI. The J segment lost 4 bases and the V segment lost 6 bases, leaving 10 bases of the junction unmatched. In its sample, this clonotype was seen many times. Antigen specificity is unknown. Whole-study findings and limits: Tumor and nontumor repertoires were significantly more similar in luminal-like than in basal-like breast cancer. Tumor repertoires ranked between lymph nodes and nontumor tissue in diversity, with V and J gene preferences.

MiXCR was run by TCRdb on the multiplex PCR reads, yielding one entry per CDR3 protein. The table records some 120,000 distinct CDR3 sequences, approximately 20% of them present only once. The lymph nodes were axillary draining lymph nodes from breast cancer patients. The gene calls are TRBV6-5 and TRBJ1-5; 9 bases fit TRBD1. This receptor was taken from a female donor with breast cancer. Some clones in this sample may be carry-over from other donors' samples. Sequenced sample: axillary lymph node tissue. CDR3: CASSSTGQGINQPQHF. Here the CDR3 DNA reads TGTGCCAGCAGCTCTACTGGACAGGGGATAAATCAGCCCCAGCATTTT.